This TCR beta chain is from a study of spatial heterogeneity in lung cancer. The study's findings and limits: Tumor TCRs that were ubiquitous and expanded showed up in blood more at resection than follow-up.

Time point specified: sample taken at primary tumor resection. Unsorted whole RNA of tumor, nontumor lung or frozen PBMC was sequenced. TCRdb re-called the 5' RACE reads through MiXCR, storing one row per CDR3 protein. Counted here are almost 75,000 distinct CDR3 sequences, about 14% occurring once; the ten biggest clones make up 6.5% to 8.5%. As concerns this clonotype: Antigen specificity is unknown.

The CDR3 loop spans 14 amino acids. V was pared by 4 bases and J by 9 bases, with 17 bases between. Germline-derived CDR1 and CDR2 are SGHKS and YYEKEE (reference sequence). The chain employs TRBV5-5 and TRBJ2-4; the D is unclear. The sequence came from a male donor with early-stage non-small cell lung cancer. The sequencing here drew on PBMCs, taken at surgery. CDR3: CASSRMYPFVIQYF. CDR3 bases: TGTGCCAGCAGCCGGATGTATCCTTTCGTCATTCAGTACTTC. The full variable domain, completed using reference TRBV5-5 and TRBJ2-4, is DAGVTQSPTHLIKTRGQQVTLRCSPISGHKSVSWYQQVLGQGPQFIFQYYEKEERGRGNFPDRFSARQFPNYSSELNVNALLLGDSALYLCASSRMYPFVIQYFGAGTRLSVL.